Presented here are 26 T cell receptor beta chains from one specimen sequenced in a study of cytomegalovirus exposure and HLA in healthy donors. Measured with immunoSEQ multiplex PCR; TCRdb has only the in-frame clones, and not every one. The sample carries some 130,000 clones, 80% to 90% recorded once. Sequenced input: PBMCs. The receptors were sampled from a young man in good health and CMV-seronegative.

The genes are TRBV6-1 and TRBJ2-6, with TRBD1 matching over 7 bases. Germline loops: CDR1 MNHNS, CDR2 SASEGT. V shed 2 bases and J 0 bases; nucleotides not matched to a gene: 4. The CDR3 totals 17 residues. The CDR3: CASSEKPGGSGANVLTF. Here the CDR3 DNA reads TGTGCCAGCAGTGAAAAGCCAGGGGGCTCTGGGGCCAACGTCCTGACTTTC.

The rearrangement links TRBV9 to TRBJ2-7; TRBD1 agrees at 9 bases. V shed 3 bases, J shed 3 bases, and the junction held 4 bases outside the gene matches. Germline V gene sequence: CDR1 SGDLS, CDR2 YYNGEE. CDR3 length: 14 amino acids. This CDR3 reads CASSARDRDYEQYF. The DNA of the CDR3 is TGTGCCAGCAGCGCCCGGGACAGGGACTACGAGCAGTACTTC.

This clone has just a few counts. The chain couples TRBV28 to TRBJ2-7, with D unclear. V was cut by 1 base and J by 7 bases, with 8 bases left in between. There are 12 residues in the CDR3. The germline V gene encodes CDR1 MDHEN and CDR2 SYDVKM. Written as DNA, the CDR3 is TGTGCCAGCAGTTTATACGTCCGGGAGCAGTACTTC. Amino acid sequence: CASSLYVREQYF.

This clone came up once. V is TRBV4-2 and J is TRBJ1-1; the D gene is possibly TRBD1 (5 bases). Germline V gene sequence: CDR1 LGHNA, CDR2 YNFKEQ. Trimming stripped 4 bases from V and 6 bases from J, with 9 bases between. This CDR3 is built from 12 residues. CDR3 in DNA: TGTGCCAGCAGCCGAGGAGGGGCTGAAGCTTTCTTT. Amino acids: CASSRGGAEAFF.

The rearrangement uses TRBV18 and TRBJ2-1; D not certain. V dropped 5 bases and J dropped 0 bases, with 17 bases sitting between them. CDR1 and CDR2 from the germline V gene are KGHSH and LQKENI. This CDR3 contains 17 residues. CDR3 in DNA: TGTGCCAGCTCAAACCCTTTAACAAAACACTCCTACAATGAGCAGTTCTTC. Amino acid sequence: CASSNPLTKHSYNEQFF.

CDR3 region: CASSVQRTSNEQFF. In DNA, the CDR3 is TGTGCCAGCAGTGTCCAACGGACTAGCAATGAGCAGTTCTTC. The chain links TRBV6-4 to TRBJ2-1; TRBD2 aligns across 7 bases. Per germline, CDR1 MRHNA and CDR2 SNTAGT. The V segment lost 4 bases and the J segment 6 bases; nucleotides outside the gene matches: 6. CDR3 length: 14 amino acids.

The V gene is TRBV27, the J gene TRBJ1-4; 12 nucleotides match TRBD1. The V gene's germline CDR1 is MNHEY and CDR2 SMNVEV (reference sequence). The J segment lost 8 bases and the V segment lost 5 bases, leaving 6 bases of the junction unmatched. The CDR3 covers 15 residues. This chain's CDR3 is CASSKGQGAGEKLFF. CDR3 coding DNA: TGTGCCAGCAGTAAGGGACAGGGGGCGGGCGAAAAACTGTTTTTT.

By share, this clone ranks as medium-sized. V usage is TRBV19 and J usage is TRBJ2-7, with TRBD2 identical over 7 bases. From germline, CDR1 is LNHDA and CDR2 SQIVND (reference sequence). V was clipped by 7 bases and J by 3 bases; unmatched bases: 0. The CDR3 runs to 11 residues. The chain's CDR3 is CASTGGYEQYF. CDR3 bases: TGTGCCAGTACGGGGGGCTACGAGCAGTACTTC.

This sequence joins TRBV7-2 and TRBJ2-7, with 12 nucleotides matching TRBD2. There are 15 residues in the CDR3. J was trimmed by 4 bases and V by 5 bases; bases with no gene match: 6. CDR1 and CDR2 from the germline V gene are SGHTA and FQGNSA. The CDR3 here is CASSLTSGGTYEQYF. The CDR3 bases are TGTGCCAGCAGCCTGACTAGCGGGGGCACTTACGAGCAGTACTTC.

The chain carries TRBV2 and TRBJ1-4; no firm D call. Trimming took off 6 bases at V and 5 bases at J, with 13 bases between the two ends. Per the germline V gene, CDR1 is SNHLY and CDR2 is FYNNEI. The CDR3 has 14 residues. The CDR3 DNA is TGTGCCAGCAGACAGCAATATAACAATGAAAAACTGTTTTTT. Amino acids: CASRQQYNNEKLFF.

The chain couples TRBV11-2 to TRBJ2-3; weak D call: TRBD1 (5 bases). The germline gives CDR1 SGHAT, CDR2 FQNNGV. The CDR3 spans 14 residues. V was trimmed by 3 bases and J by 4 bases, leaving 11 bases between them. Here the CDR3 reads CASSFKGLADTQYF. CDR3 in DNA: TGTGCCAGCAGCTTTAAGGGGCTGGCAGATACGCAGTATTTT.

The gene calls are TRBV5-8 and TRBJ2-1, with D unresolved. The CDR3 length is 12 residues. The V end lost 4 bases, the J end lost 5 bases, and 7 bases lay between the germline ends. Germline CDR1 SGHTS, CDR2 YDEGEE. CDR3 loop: CASSREHNEQFF. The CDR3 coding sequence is TGTGCCAGCAGCCGCGAACACAATGAGCAGTTCTTC.

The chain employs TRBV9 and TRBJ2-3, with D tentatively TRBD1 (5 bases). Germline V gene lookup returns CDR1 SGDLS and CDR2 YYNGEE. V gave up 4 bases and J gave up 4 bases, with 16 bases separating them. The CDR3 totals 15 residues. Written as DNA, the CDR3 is TGTGCCAGCAGCCGGCAGGGAAACGATGCAGATACGCAGTATTTT. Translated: CASSRQGNDADTQYF.

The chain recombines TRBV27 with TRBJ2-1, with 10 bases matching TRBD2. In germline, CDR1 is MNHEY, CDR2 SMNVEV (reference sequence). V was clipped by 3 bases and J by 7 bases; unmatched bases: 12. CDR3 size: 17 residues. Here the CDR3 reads CASSFLPYSGRWNEQFF. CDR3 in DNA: TGTGCCAGCAGTTTCCTCCCTTATAGCGGGAGGTGGAATGAGCAGTTCTTC.

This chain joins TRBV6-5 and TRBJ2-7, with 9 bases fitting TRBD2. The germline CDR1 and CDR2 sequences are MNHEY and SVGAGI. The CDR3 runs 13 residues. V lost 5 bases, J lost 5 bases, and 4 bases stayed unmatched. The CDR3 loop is CASSGTSFHEQYF. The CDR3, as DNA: TGTGCCAGCAGTGGGACTAGCTTCCACGAGCAGTACTTC.

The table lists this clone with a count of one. The CDR3 region is CASSLAGNMNTEAFF. CDR3 nucleotide sequence: TGTGCCAGCAGCTTGGCTGGCAACATGAACACTGAAGCTTTCTTT. The rearrangement uses TRBV5-4 and TRBJ1-1; no clear D gene. Germline V gene sequence: CDR1 SGHNT, CDR2 YYREEE (reference sequence). This CDR3 has 15 residues. Trimming removed 0 bases from V and 0 bases from J, with 9 bases in between.

CDR3 nucleotide sequence: TGTGCTAGTGATACTGGGACTAGCGCTGTGGCAGATACGCAGTATTTT. This translates into CASDTGTSAVADTQYF. V usage is TRBV12-5 and J usage is TRBJ2-3; TRBD2 agrees at 10 bases. This CDR3 is 16 amino acids long. Germline trimming cut 7 bases from V and 4 bases from J; bases unmatched to any gene: 11. The germline V gene has CDR1 LGHNT and CDR2 FRNRAP.

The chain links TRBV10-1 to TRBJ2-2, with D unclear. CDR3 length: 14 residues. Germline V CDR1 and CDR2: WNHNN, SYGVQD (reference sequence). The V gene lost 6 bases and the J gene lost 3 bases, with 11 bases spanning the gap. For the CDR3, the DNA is TGCGCCAGCAGCCGTCTCGGAGACACCGGGGAGCTGTTTTTT. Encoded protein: CASSRLGDTGELFF.

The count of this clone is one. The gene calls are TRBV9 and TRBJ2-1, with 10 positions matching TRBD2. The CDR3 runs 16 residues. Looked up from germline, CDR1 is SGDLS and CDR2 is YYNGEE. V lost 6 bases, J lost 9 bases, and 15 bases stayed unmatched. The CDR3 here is CASTPAPGLASREQFF. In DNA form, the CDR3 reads TGTGCCAGCACTCCTGCCCCGGGACTAGCGAGTCGTGAGCAGTTCTTC.

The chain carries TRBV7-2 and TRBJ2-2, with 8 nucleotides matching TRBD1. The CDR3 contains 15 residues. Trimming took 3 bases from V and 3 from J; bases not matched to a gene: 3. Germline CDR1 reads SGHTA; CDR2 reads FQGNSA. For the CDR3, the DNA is TGTGCCAGCAGCTTTAGACAGGGGTACACCGGGGAGCTGTTTTTT. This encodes CASSFRQGYTGELFF. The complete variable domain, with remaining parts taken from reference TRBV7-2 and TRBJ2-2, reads GAGVSQSPSNKVTEKGKDVELRCDPISGHTALYWYRQSLGQGLEFLIYFQGNSAPDKSGLPSDRFSAERTGGSVSTLTIQRTQQEDSAVYLCASSFRQGYTGELFFGEGSRLTVL.

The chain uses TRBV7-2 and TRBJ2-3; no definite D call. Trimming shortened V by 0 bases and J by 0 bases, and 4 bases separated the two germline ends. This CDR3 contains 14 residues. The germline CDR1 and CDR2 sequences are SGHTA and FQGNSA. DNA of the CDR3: TGTGCCAGCAGCTTAGCCACTAGCACAGATACGCAGTATTTT. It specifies CASSLATSTDTQYF.

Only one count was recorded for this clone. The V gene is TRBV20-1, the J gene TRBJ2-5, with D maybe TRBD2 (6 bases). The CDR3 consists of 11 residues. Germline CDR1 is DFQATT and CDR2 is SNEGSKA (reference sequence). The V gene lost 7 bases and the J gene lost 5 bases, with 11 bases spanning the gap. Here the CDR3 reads CSVPRGETQYF. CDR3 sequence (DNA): TGCAGTGTCCCCCGGGGGGAGACCCAGTACTTC.

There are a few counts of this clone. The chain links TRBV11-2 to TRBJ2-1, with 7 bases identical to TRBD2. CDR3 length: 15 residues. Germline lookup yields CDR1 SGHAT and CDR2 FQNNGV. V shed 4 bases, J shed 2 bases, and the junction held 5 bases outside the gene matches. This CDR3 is CASSSSAGAYNEQFF. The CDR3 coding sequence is TGTGCCAGCAGCTCGAGTGCGGGGGCCTACAATGAGCAGTTCTTC.

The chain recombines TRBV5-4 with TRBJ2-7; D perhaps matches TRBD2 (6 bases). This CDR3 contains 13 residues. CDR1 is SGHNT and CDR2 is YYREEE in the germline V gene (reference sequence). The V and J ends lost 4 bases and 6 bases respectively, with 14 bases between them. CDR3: CASSPIGLPEQYF. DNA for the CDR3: TGTGCCAGCAGCCCCATCGGACTACCCGAGCAGTACTTC.

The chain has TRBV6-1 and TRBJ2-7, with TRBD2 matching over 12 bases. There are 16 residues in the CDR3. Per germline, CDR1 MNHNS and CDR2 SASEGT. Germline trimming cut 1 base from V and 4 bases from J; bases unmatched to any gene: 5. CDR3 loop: CASSEGPSGRAYEQYF. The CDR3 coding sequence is TGTGCCAGCAGTGAAGGGCCTAGCGGGAGGGCTTACGAGCAGTACTTC.

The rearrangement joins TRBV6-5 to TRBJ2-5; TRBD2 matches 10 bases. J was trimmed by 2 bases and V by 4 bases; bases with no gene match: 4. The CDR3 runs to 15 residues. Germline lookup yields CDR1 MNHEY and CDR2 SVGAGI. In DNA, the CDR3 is TGTGCCAGCAGTTTCTCACTAGCGGGGCAAGAGACCCAGTACTTC. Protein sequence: CASSFSLAGQETQYF.